This T cell receptor (beta chain) was sequenced in a study of beta chain features in type 1 diabetes. The CDR3 covers 16 residues. In its sample, this clone was seen a few times. Expressed TCRB transcripts got sequenced, as all isolated RNA was reverse transcribed. Produced via immunoSEQ multiplex PCR; TCRdb's table is partial and in-frame only. The repertoire includes about 320,000 clones, less than 15% of them detected once, and under 8.5% sits in the top ten. The chain uses TRBV21-1 and TRBJ2-5; TRBD2 is taken as the D call from the table, unchecked against the DNA. TRBV21-1 represents a pseudogene. Sequencing input: central memory CD4+ T cells from blood. This clonotype was sampled from a man aged 30 to 39 in good health. This CDR3 is CASSGTIRQPRETQYF. In DNA form, the CDR3 reads TGTGCCAGCAGCGGAACTATTAGGCAGCCTCGAGAGACCCAGTACTTC.